This T cell receptor beta chain originates from a study of T cells in Graves' hyperthyroidism and ophthalmopathy. Overall study findings and caveats: The model predicted ophthalmopathy a median around six months before onset.

Amplification yielded TCR beta CDR3 regions, with RNA transcripts as the source. HTBI primers drove first-round RT-PCR of the TCR CDR3. TCRdb passed the multiplex PCR reads through MiXCR, listing each CDR3 protein once. The sample yields a few hundred thousand distinct CDR3 sequences, 35% to 55% seen once. This clonotype has more than one count but fewer than ten. Its antigen is unknown. Each patient was aged 18 to 65 and had newly diagnosed hyperthyroidism of under 2 months' duration. The source is a woman younger than 30 with Graves' hyperthyroidism. The specimen sequenced was peripheral blood or thyroid tissue (not recorded which).

CDR3 DNA: TGCAGTGCTAGTCCTAGCGGGACAGGGGACCAGCCCCAGCATTTT. It specifies CSASPSGTGDQPQHF. This rearrangement joins TRBV20-1 to TRBJ1-5, with TRBD1 identical over 10 bases. Germline loops: CDR1 DFQATT, CDR2 SNEGSKA (reference sequence). With V trimmed by 3 bases and J by 7 bases, 9 bases remained unmatched. CDR3 length equals 15 residues.